These 12 T cell receptor beta chains share one sample of origin, sequenced in a study of T cell clonality in common variable immunodeficiency. Produced via immunoSEQ multiplex PCR; TCRdb's table is partial and in-frame only. The table lists about 64,000 clones, no singletons, with about 1.7% in the top ten. What was sequenced was peripheral blood mononuclear cells. The receptors were gathered from a person between 18 and 75 years old in good health.

This clone was detected ten times or more. From the germline J gene comes the end of the CDR3, since the read stops 3 residues before it. The chain links TRBV20-1 to TRBJ2-3, with 10 bases lining up with TRBD1. Per the germline V gene, CDR1 is DFQATT and CDR2 is SNEGSKA (reference sequence). CDR3 size: 15 residues. V trimming: 2 bases; J trimming: 6 bases; junction bases outside the gene matches: 8. CDR3 amino acids: CSARSDRGHSDTQYF. Incomplete CDR3 DNA: TGCAGTGCTAGATCCGACAGGGGGCATTCGGATACG.

A note on this clone: It may be a read error: a sequence one base away is much more abundant. The read terminates 3 residues before the CDR3 end, so the remaining end is supplied by the germline J gene. Additional DNA sequences in this sample encode the identical CDR3. This chain links TRBV2 with TRBJ1-2; a weak D match, TRBD1 (6 bases). Germline V gene sequence: CDR1 SNHLY, CDR2 FYNNEI. Trimming cost V 3 bases and J 2 bases, with 13 bases left between them. The CDR3 runs to 15 residues. The CDR3 sequence: CASSDVGGSNYGYTF. CDR3 DNA (partial): TGTGCCAGCAGTGATGTAGGGGGTTCCAACTATGGC.

The sample holds many counts of this clone. The read terminates 3 residues before the CDR3 end, so the remaining end is supplied by the germline J gene. The chain has TRBV19 and TRBJ1-5; a weak D match, TRBD1 (5 bases). Germline CDR1 LNHDA, CDR2 SQIVND (reference sequence). This CDR3 is 13 amino acids long. V lost 4 bases and J lost 5, with 9 bases in between. The CDR3 is CASSTRVDQPQHF. Partial CDR3 DNA: TGTGCCAGTAGTACCAGGGTAGATCAGCCC.

This clone showed up many times. The read ends 3 residues before the CDR3 terminus; that terminus is restored from the germline J gene. This rearrangement joins TRBV20-1 to TRBJ2-7; 7 nucleotides agree with TRBD1. The CDR3 extends over 12 amino acids. In germline, CDR1 is DFQATT, CDR2 SNEGSKA (reference sequence). With 5 bases clipped from V and 1 base from J, the junction kept 2 bases outside the gene matches. CDR3: CSAETGSYEQYF. Incomplete CDR3 DNA: TGCAGTGCTGAGACAGGGTCCTACGAG.

This clone was found many times. The read gets to within 3 residues of the CDR3 end, and the germline J gene fills in the rest. V and J are TRBV5-4 and TRBJ2-7, with D perhaps matching TRBD1 (6 bases). Trimming removed 5 bases from V and 3 bases from J, with 12 bases in between. CDR3 length: 13 residues. CDR1 SGHNT and CDR2 YYREEE come from the germline V gene (reference sequence). The sequenced part of the CDR3 DNA is TGTGCCAGCAGTTCCCCAGGGGACTACGAG. Protein: CASSSPGDYE. The whole CDR3 protein reads CASSSPGDYEQYF.

This clone has a count of ten or more. The read gets to within 3 residues of the CDR3 end, and the germline J gene fills in the rest. The chain joins TRBV2 to TRBJ1-1; maybe TRBD1 (6 bases). The CDR3 sequence is 17 residues long. Germline loops: CDR1 SNHLY, CDR2 FYNNEI. Trimming cost V 6 bases and J 0 bases, with 20 bases left between them. Incomplete CDR3 DNA: TGTGCCAGCAGGGGGGACAATCGACTCCACATGAACACTGAA. Translated: CASRGDNRLHMNTE. The full-length CDR3 reads as CASRGDNRLHMNTEAFF. The variable domain in full, with the rest retrieved from reference TRBV2 and TRBJ1-1, is EPEVTQTPSHQVTQMGQEVILRCVPISNHLYFYWYRQILGQKVEFLVSFYNNEISEKSEIFDDQFSVERPDGSNFTLKIRSTKLEDSAMYFCASRGDNRLHMNTEAFFGQGTRLTVV.

This clone showed up many times. The read finishes 3 residues shy of the CDR3 end, and the germline J gene is used to complete it. The genes are TRBV14 and TRBJ2-5; 9 positions agree with TRBD1. The V segment lost 4 bases and the J segment 2 bases; nucleotides outside the gene matches: 5. Germline V gives CDR1 SGHDN, CDR2 FVKESK. This CDR3 contains 15 residues. The sequenced CDR3 bases are TGTGCCAGCAGCCTACGGGACAGGGAACAAGAGACC. It codes for CASSLRDREQET. The entire CDR3 sequence reads CASSLRDREQETQYF.

This clone was seen many times. The sequence runs out 3 residues before the end of the CDR3; the remainder is reconstructed from the germline J gene. This chain joins TRBV29-1 and TRBJ2-1; TRBD1 might be the D (5 bases). V shed 4 bases and J shed 2 bases, with 12 bases lying between them. Germline CDR1 reads SQVTM; CDR2 reads ANQGSEA. The CDR3 runs to 14 residues. CDR3 amino acids: CSVGSQDTYNEQFF. The sequenced part of the CDR3 DNA is TGCAGCGTTGGGTCCCAGGACACCTACAATGAG.

Many counts were recorded for this clone. The read gets to within 3 residues of the CDR3 end, and the germline J gene fills in the rest. The J gene is TRBJ2-5, the V gene TRBV20-1; D is possibly TRBD1 (5 bases). The V end was cut by 3 bases, the J end by 2 bases, with 13 bases between. CDR3 length equals 14 residues. The germline gives CDR1 DFQATT, CDR2 SNEGSKA (reference sequence). The CDR3 protein is CSARGRHRQETQYF. CDR3 DNA, as far as it was read: TGCAGTGCTAGGGGGCGCCACAGGCAAGAGACC.

The sample holds a few counts of this clone. A read error may account for a junction end that differs from germline. The read ends 3 residues before the CDR3 terminus; that terminus is restored from the germline J gene. The gene calls are TRBV7-7 and TRBJ2-2; D is unresolved. Germline CDR1 and CDR2: SSHAT and FNYEAQ (reference sequence). The CDR3 has 14 amino acids. The CDR3 sequence: CASSPHQDTGELFF. CDR3 DNA (partial): TGTGCTAGCAGCCCGCACCAGGACACCGGGGAG.

This clone showed up many times. Read sequence stops 3 residues before the CDR3 end, and the germline J gene provides the missing end. The chain links TRBV30 to TRBJ2-3; 7 bases align to TRBD1. Trimming took 1 base from V and 2 from J; bases not matched to a gene: 9. CDR1 GTSNPN and CDR2 SVGIG come from the germline V gene (reference sequence). The length of the CDR3 is 16 residues. The sequenced CDR3 bases are TGTGCCTGGAGTGCCCCGGGACAGCACCCCACAGATACG. Its translation: CAWSAPGQHPTDT. The full CDR3 protein is CAWSAPGQHPTDTQYF.

This clone was recorded many times. The read finishes 3 residues shy of the CDR3 end, and the germline J gene is used to complete it. J is TRBJ2-2 and V is TRBV6-2 or TRBV6-3; TRBD1 matches 9 bases. The CDR3 runs to 17 residues. V shed 2 bases and J 1 base; nucleotides not matched to a gene: 5. Germline V gene lookup returns CDR1 MNHEY and CDR2 SVGEGT. CDR3 DNA (partial): TGTGCCAGCAGTTACCCGACGGGACAGGGGAACACCGGGGAG. Amino acid sequence: CASSYPTGQGNTGE. From start to end, the CDR3 is CASSYPTGQGNTGELFF.